This T cell receptor beta chain emerged from a study of cytomegalovirus exposure and HLA in healthy donors (dated 2017 in TCRdb). As for the study more broadly: An earlier analysis of approximately 600 of the donors reported 250 to 300 Gb of sequence data and about 100 million unique TCR beta sequences from some 180 million T cells. Approximately 300 gigabases of sequencing data and tens of millions of unique TCR sequences were included in an early release covering 550 to 800 HLA-typed donors. Of the approximately 400 genotyped donors, approximately 81% were placed in the genetic ancestry cluster associated with self-reported Caucasian donors. The study aimed to test whether cataloging public T cell receptors could reveal signatures of past pathogen exposure. The T cell repertoires of about 700 subjects were profiled by immunosequencing and related to cytomegalovirus serostatus. In addition to the first cohort of approximately 650 subjects, a separate validation cohort of approximately 130 different subjects was used. High-throughput TCR immunosequencing, statistical association of individual TCRs with disease status, and machine learning were combined to predict cytomegalovirus infection status. A later analysis re-examined previously published TCR beta repertoires from several hundred donors and added high-resolution HLA genotyping to investigate patterns of TCR occurrence. The later analysis used no new phenotypic data to find candidate immune exposures, relying instead on TCR beta sequences and their occurrence across donors. An earlier analysis of approximately 630 of the donors applied high-throughput TCR beta sequencing to assess whether each TCR beta V gene segment acted as functional or pseudogenic. Donor age, sex, ethnicity and CMV serostatus were compiled alongside the repertoire data. Genome-wide SNP genotypes for about 65% of the roughly 670 donors were used in a later genetic analysis, which treated that subset as a discovery cohort. Every repertoire in the discovery cohort had been generated on one and the same sequencing platform. HLA typing covered class I and class II loci at four-digit resolution. The number of typed donors differed by locus: about 620-640 for A, B, C, DRB1 and DQB1; 500 to 550 for DQA1; over 600 for DPA1; and roughly 450 for DPB1. Several DR-DQ haplotypes were treated as single units for association and clustering because of strong linkage in the cohort. On average, around 240,000 unique TCR beta nucleotide sequences were sequenced per donor among more than 350 genotyped donors of the cohort, with 15% to 20% of those sequences being non-productive. Points the paper makes about the study in general: A few of the identified cytomegalovirus-associated TCR beta chains were confirmed in vitro to be specific for cytomegalovirus antigens. Some IMGT-functional V segments, including TRBV6-2 and TRBV6-3, could not be distinguished by the 87-base-pair reads and were therefore excluded. The authors suggested that the approach could potentially be generalized to other disease states and immunological phenotypes. A later analysis found that HLA-associated TCR beta chains were more clonally expanded and had lower generation probabilities than equally common non-associated chains. In both the original and validation cohorts, the classifier was reported to diagnose cytomegalovirus status with high specificity and sensitivity. The study gave a list of 150 to 200 TCR beta chains associated with cytomegalovirus. Correlated functional status among segregating V segments might reflect linkage disequilibrium, but an unknown experimental factor could not be ruled out. Because counts were too low, more than 15 rarely observed V segments, including chromosome 9 orphons, were excluded from the earlier analysis of 587 of the donors. In this cohort, only TCR beta chains were sequenced, and detectable features were limited by the absence of alpha or paired-chain data. The only immune exposure information available for the cohort was CMV serostatus. Broadly in line with IMGT annotations, most TCR beta V segments showed up in productive rearrangements about 87% or about 30% of the time in an earlier analysis of 587 of the donors. A later genetic analysis associated a missense DCLRE1C variant with V-gene and J-gene trimming of TCR beta chains, and an independent cohort replicated the association. Most CMV-associated TCR beta chains appeared to be HLA-restricted in a later analysis, and the HLA associations seemed to be driven largely by CMV exposure. Presence/absence analyses assumed roughly uniform sequencing depth across donors, an assumption that may not hold. Because HLA typing was unavailable for some donors at each locus, only the typed subset was used in association tests. In a later analysis, TCR association rates were found to vary across HLA loci, with the most associated TCRs seen for DRB1 alleles and the fewest for HLA-C alleles. According to a later genetic analysis, donors in an Asian-associated ancestry cluster had fewer N-insertions in productive TCRs than the approximately 670-donor mean. A further reported finding was that TCR beta sequences accurately predicted the HLA-A and HLA-B alleles for most subjects in the first cohort. A group of highly shared sequence variants was considered likely to be a technical artifact of the sequencing pipeline. When HLA alleles, especially DR and DQ, strongly co-occurred, TCR associations were difficult to assign to individual alleles. Across donors, most TCR sequences were observed very rarely, whereas some public TCRs were present in many individuals. In a later analysis, several top co-occurrence clusters were reported to appear linked to parvovirus B19, influenza, CMV and Epstein-Barr virus. Specific HLA alleles were associated with 15,000 to 20,000 TCR beta sequences at a false discovery rate of 0.05 in a later analysis.

For this clone: This receptor's antigen is unknown.

The cohort comprised 550 to 700 healthy bone marrow donors. All cohort members were sampled while nominally healthy, although unrecorded immune exposures were likely present. The donor was CMV seronegative and belonged to the group of 380 or so seronegative cohort members. Each donor provided a peripheral blood sample, and peripheral blood mononuclear cells were used for TCR beta sequencing. The Qiagen DNeasy Blood Extraction Kit was used to extract genomic DNA from the blood cell samples. Receptors were amplified or captured by the immunoSEQ multiplex PCR assay. The multiplex PCR relied on a mix of 60 forward primers for TCR Vbeta segments and 13 reverse primers for TCR Jbeta segments. Amplification of the CDR3 region of rearranged TCR beta genes was performed with a multiplex PCR assay on genomic DNA. The amplified TCR beta libraries were sequenced on the Illumina HiSeq System as 87-base-pair reads. As for the authors' bioinformatics: A later analysis counted tens of millions of unique TCR beta chains across the 550 to 800 repertoires, and around 9.9 million of these chains were shared by at least two donors. A nearest-neighbor algorithm error-corrected the raw reads and collapsed the reads into unique sequences, merging closely related sequences to remove PCR and sequencing errors. CDR3 sequences were aligned to IMGT reference sequences to assign V, D and J gene segments. For a sequence to be retained, a match of at least six nucleotides to both a V gene segment and a J gene segment was required. A rearrangement counted as productive if the CDR3 had no stop codons and remained in frame with V and J, and every other rearrangement counted as non-productive. Following IMGT convention, CDR3 was defined as the stretch from the second conserved V-encoded cysteine up to the conserved J-encoded phenylalanine. In an earlier analysis of just under 600 of the donors, sequences lacking an unambiguous match to a single V gene segment were excluded. In an earlier analysis of a few hundred of the donors, a V segment was called functional when productive rearrangements were above 56.7%, and segregating when the standard deviation between donors exceeded 5%. A statistical classification framework was built to diagnose cytomegalovirus status from the catalog of TCR beta chain sequences. V and J gene assignment, in a later analysis, came from comparing TCR nucleotide sequences with IMGT/GENE-DB human TR gene sequences. The TCRdist pipeline was used in a later analysis to assign CDR3 sequences and most-parsimonious VDJ recombination scenarios. In a later analysis, every TCR beta chain was defined by the combination of its CDR3 amino acid sequence and its V-gene family, and reads without a unique V-gene family were dropped. In a later analysis, 450 to 600 highly shared, low-generation-probability nucleotide sequences were removed to address suspected cross-contamination and a sequencing artifact. A later analysis calculated a clonal expansion index for each public chain from normalized within-repertoire ranks of inferred template counts. A later analysis computed generation probabilities with a VDJ recombination model fitted to out-of-frame rearrangements, and checked the results against IGoR. In a later analysis, TCR-TCR, TCR-HLA and TCR-CMV co-occurrence was scored with hypergeometric tests, and a repertoire-size bias correction was applied to TCR pairs. False discovery rates were estimated in a later analysis by permuting HLA or CMV assignments 20 times. In a later analysis, co-occurring TCRs were grouped with DBSCAN, and TCRdist sequence similarity was added when clustering was performed within HLA-allele-positive subsets. For co-occurrence clustering, repertoires with fewer than 30,000 or more than 120,000 public chains were excluded, along with five or six repertoires with anomalous nucleotide sharing. What TCRdb holds here is the immuneACCESS table cut down to in-frame rearrangements. Part of the clones is not present; checked against another copy, under half of the missing clones reflect an unresolved V gene, and the others are unexplained. V, J and clone size are those of that table, while D and trimming were read from the DNA. This sample's table contains 100,000 to 150,000 clones. The ten biggest clones cover 0.9% to 1.2% of the sample.

Clipping removes 6 bases from V and 5 bases from J, with 9 as the unmatched junction base count. Looking up the germline V gene yields CDR1 SNHLY and CDR2 FYNNEI. The CDR3 goes from the cysteine to the phenylalanine over 15 residues. Only CDR3 DNA remains: 45 bases, in frame from the first base. The receptor's source is a man younger than 35 in good health and CMV-seronegative. The chain was built from TRBV2 and TRBJ2-2; the central 7 bases match TRBD1. Sequencing was carried out using PBMCs. The sequenced DNA is TGTGCCAGCAGACCCGGGACAGTAGGAACCGGGGAGCTGTTTTTT. It translates to CASRPGTVGTGELFF. This CDR3, with the reference TRBV2 and TRBJ2-2 proteins standing in past its ends, gives the full variable domain EPEVTQTPSHQVTQMGQEVILRCVPISNHLYFYWYRQILGQKVEFLVSFYNNEISEKSEIFDDQFSVERPDGSNFTLKIRSTKLEDSAMYFCASRPGTVGTGELFFGEGSRLTVL.